These 12 T cell receptor beta chains were sequenced from one sample in a study of blood T cell repertoires in COVID-19. Sequenced by immunoSEQ multiplex PCR; TCRdb stores in-frame clones only, minus some. The table records 95,000 to 150,000 clones, more than 80% of them present only once. The sample consisted of peripheral blood. The origin of the receptors is a man aged 40-55 years with acute or convalescent COVID-19.

The gene calls are TRBV2 and TRBJ2-3; TRBD2 matches at 9 bases. The germline V gene encodes CDR1 SNHLY and CDR2 FYNNEI. Germline trimming cut 7 bases from V and 6 bases from J; bases unmatched to any gene: 14. The CDR3 contains 16 residues. The CDR3 region has the DNA TGTGCCAGCATGCCTTTCATAGCGGGGGCCTGGGATACGCAGTATTTT. The encoded protein is CASMPFIAGAWDTQYF.

Only a few counts were recorded for this clone. The chain is built from TRBV25-1 and TRBJ1-5; 7 nucleotides match TRBD1. The J segment lost 2 bases and the V segment lost 3 bases, leaving 4 bases of the junction unmatched. The germline V gene has CDR1 MGHDK and CDR2 SYGVNS. The CDR3 consists of 15 residues. The CDR3: CASSDTGVGNQPQHF. CDR3 sequence (DNA): TGTGCCAGCAGTGACACAGGGGTCGGCAATCAGCCCCAGCATTTT.

The V gene is TRBV27, the J gene TRBJ2-5; D is possibly TRBD1 (6 bases). Germline loops: CDR1 MNHEY, CDR2 SMNVEV (reference sequence). V was pared by 5 bases and J by 6 bases, with 13 bases between. The CDR3 has 13 amino acids. CDR3 DNA sequence: TGTGCCAGCAGTCAACAGGGACGGCAGACCCAGTACTTC. It specifies CASSQQGRQTQYF.

V is TRBV19 and J is TRBJ2-7; 8 bases align to TRBD2. The V gene's germline CDR1 is LNHDA and CDR2 SQIVND (reference sequence). Trimming cost V 5 bases and J 6 bases; bases outside gene matches: 9. This CDR3 region has 14 residues. The CDR3 loop reads CASSPSGGGSEQYF. DNA of the CDR3: TGTGCCAGTAGTCCATCGGGGGGGGGCTCCGAGCAGTACTTC.

This clone showed up just a few times. This sequence joins TRBV7-8 and TRBJ1-4; the D is unclear. The CDR3 loop spans 14 amino acids. The germline gives CDR1 SGHVS, CDR2 FQNEAQ. V was pared by 5 bases and J by 0 bases, with 7 bases between. The CDR3 DNA reads as TGTGCCAGCAGCCGCTCAGCAACTAATGAAAAACTGTTTTTT. It specifies CASSRSATNEKLFF.

This chain links TRBV11-2 with TRBJ2-7, with TRBD1 matching 7 bases. CDR1 is SGHAT and CDR2 is FQNNGV in the germline V gene. CDR3 length equals 14 residues. Trimming took 5 bases from V and 5 from J; bases not matched to a gene: 9. CDR3 loop: CASSRGPTGDEQYF. As DNA, the CDR3 is TGTGCCAGCAGCCGGGGTCCAACAGGGGACGAGCAGTACTTC.

This sequence joins TRBV27 and TRBJ2-7; 11 positions match TRBD2. The germline CDR1 and CDR2 sequences are MNHEY and SMNVEV (reference sequence). V trimming: 8 bases; J trimming: 2 bases; junction bases outside the gene matches: 2. The CDR3 extends over 13 amino acids. CDR3 bases: TGTGCCAGCTCACTAGCGGGGGCCTACGAGCAGTACTTC. Its protein product is CASSLAGAYEQYF.

In this sample, this clone turned up once. The V and J genes are TRBV20-1 and TRBJ2-7, with 9 bases lining up with TRBD2. The trim removed 3 bases at V and 1 base at J, leaving 1 base unmatched. The V gene's germline CDR1 is DFQATT and CDR2 SNEGSKA (reference sequence). The CDR3 contains 13 residues. In DNA form, the CDR3 reads TGCAGTGCTAGTAGCGGGAGATCCTACGAGCAGTACTTC. Its translation: CSASSGRSYEQYF.

This rearrangement joins TRBV11-2 to TRBJ1-1; the D is unclear. Trimming left V 3 bases short and J 10 bases short, with 18 bases between. From germline, CDR1 is SGHAT and CDR2 FQNNGV. The CDR3 sequence is 14 residues long. CDR3 coding DNA: TGTGCCAGCAGCTTTAACCCCGTGGTTGCGCGAGCTTTCTTT. It codes for CASSFNPVVARAFF.

This chain uses TRBV19 with TRBJ1-2; 10 positions agree with TRBD1. This CDR3 is 13 amino acids long. The trim removed 7 bases at V and 5 bases at J, leaving 4 bases unmatched. Germline CDR1 LNHDA, CDR2 SQIVND (reference sequence). Here the CDR3 reads CASMVDRGYGYTF. CDR3 bases: TGTGCCAGTATGGTGGACAGGGGGTATGGCTACACCTTC.

The chain employs TRBV3-1 (or the pseudogene TRBV3-2) and TRBJ2-3; 12 bases agree with TRBD2. CDR3 size: 16 residues. V was pared by 4 bases and J by 1 base, with 3 bases of the junction left unmatched. CDR1 LGHDT and CDR2 YNNKEL come from the germline V gene (reference sequence). DNA for the CDR3: TGTGCCAGCAGCCCCCTAGCGGGGGGGCGCACAGATACGCAGTATTTT. Protein: CASSPLAGGRTDTQYF.

The rearrangement uses TRBV5-1 and TRBJ2-1; TRBD2 matches at 8 bases. The CDR3 sequence is 15 residues long. Germline CDR1 reads SGHRS; CDR2 reads YFSETQ. Unmatched junction bases numbered 16, after V lost 3 bases and J lost 14 bases. CDR3 nucleotides: TGCGCCAGCAGCTATAGGAGCGGGAGTGGGTCCGGAGAGTTCTTC. It codes for CASSYRSGSGSGEFF.